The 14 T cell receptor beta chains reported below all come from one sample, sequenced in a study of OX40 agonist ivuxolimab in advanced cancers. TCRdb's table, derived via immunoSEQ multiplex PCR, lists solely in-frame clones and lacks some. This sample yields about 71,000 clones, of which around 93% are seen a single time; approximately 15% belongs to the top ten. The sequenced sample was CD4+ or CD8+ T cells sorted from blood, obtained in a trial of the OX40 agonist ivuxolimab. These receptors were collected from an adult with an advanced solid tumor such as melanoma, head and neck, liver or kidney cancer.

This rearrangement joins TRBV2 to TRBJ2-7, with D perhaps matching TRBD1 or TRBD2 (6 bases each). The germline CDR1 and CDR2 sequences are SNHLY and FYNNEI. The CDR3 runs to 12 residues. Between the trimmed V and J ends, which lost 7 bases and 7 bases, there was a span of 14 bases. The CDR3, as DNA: TGTGCCAGCATACAGGGACTTTCTGAGCAGTACTTC. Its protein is CASIQGLSEQYF.

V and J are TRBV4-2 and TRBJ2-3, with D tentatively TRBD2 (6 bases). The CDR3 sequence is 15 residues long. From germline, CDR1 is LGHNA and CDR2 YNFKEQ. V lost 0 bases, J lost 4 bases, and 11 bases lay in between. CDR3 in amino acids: CASSQDGGSADTQYF. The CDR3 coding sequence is TGTGCCAGCAGCCAAGATGGAGGGAGTGCAGATACGCAGTATTTT.

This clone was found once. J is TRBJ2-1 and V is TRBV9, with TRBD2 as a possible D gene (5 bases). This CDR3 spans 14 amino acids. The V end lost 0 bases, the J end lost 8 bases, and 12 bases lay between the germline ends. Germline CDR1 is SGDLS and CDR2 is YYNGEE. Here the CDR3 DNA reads TGTGCCAGCAGCGTAGTTTACGGGAACCATGAGCAGTTCTTC. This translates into CASSVVYGNHEQFF.

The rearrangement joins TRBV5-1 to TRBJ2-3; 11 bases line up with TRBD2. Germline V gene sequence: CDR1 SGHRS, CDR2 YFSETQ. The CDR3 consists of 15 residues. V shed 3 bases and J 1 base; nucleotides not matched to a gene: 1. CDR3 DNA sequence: TGCGCCAGCAGCTCACTAGCGGGGGGCACAGATACGCAGTATTTT. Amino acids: CASSSLAGGTDTQYF.

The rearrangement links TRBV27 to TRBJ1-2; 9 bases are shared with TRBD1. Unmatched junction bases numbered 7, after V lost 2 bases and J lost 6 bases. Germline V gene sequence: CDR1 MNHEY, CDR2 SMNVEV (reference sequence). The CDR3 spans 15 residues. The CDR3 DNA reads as TGTGCCAGCAGTTTAACGACAGGGGGATTGGATGGCTACACCTTC. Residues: CASSLTTGGLDGYTF.

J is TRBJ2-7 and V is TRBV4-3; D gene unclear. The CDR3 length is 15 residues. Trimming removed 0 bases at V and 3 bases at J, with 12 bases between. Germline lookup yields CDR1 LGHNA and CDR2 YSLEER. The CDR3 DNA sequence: TGCGCCAGCAGCCAAGATTCCACTAATGGCTACGAGCAGTACTTC. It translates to CASSQDSTNGYEQYF.

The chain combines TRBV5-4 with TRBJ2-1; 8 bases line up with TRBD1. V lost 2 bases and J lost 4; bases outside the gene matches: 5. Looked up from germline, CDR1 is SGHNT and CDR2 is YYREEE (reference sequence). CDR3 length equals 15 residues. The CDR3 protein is CASSLQGVSYNEQFF. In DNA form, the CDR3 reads TGTGCCAGCAGCTTACAGGGGGTATCATACAATGAGCAGTTCTTC.

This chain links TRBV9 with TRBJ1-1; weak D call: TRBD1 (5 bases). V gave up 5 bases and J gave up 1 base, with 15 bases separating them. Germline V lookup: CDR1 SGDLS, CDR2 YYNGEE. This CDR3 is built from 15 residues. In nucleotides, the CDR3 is TGTGCCAGCAGAGATAATCCTACAGGGAACACTGAAGCTTTCTTT. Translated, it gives CASRDNPTGNTEAFF. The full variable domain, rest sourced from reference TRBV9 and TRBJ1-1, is DSGVTQTPKHLITATGQRVTLRCSPRSGDLSVYWYQQSLDQGLQFLIQYYNGEERAKGNILERFSAQQFPDLHSELNLSSLELGDSALYFCASRDNPTGNTEAFFGQGTRLTVV.

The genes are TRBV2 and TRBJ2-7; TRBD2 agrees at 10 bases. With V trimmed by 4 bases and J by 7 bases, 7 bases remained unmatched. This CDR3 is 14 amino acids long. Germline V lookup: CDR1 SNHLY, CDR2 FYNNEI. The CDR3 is CASSASGRSLEQYF. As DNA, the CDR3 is TGTGCCAGCAGTGCTAGCGGGAGAAGCCTGGAGCAGTACTTC.

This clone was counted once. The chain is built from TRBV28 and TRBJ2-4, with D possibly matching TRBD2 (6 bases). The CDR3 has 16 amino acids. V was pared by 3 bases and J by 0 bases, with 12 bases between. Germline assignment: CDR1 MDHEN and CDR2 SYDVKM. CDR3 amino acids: CASSLGTLLAKNIQYF. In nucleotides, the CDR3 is TGTGCCAGCAGTTTGGGGACTCTTTTAGCCAAAAACATTCAGTACTTC.

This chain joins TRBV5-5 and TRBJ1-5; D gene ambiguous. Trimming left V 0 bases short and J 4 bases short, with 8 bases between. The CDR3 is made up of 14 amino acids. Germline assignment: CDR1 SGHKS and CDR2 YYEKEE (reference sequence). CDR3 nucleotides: TGTGCCAGCAGCTTGGGGGTAGGTAATCAGCCCCAGCATTTT. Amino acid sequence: CASSLGVGNQPQHF.

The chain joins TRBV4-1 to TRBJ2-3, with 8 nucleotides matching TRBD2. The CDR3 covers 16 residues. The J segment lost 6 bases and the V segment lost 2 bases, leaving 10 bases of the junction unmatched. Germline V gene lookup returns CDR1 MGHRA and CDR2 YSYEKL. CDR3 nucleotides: TGCGCCAGCAGCCAACTTTTTGCGGGAGGAGAGGATACGCAGTATTTT. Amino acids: CASSQLFAGGEDTQYF.

The CDR3 DNA follows: TGTGCCAGTAGAGAACAGACGACCTCCTACGAGCAGTACTTC. Encoded protein: CASREQTTSYEQYF. The V gene is TRBV19, the J gene TRBJ2-7; D is ambiguous. The V end lost 6 bases, the J end lost 0 bases, and 12 bases lay between the germline ends. Germline lookup yields CDR1 LNHDA and CDR2 SQIVND (reference sequence). This CDR3 has 14 amino acids. The full variable domain, rest sourced from reference TRBV19 and TRBJ2-7, is DGGITQSPKYLFRKEGQNVTLSCEQNLNHDAMYWYRQDPGQGLRLIYYSQIVNDFQKGDIAEGYSVSREKKESFPLTVTSAQKNPTAFYLCASREQTTSYEQYFGPGTRLTVT.

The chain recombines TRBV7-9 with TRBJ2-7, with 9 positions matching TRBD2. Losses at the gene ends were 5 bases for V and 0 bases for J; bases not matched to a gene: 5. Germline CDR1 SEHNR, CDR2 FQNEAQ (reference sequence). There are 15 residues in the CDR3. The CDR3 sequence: CASSRLAENSYEQYF. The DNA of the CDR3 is TGTGCCAGCAGCCGACTAGCGGAGAACTCCTACGAGCAGTACTTC.